This is a list of T cell receptor beta chains from one sample in a study of cytomegalovirus exposure and HLA in healthy donors. Assay: immunoSEQ multiplex PCR; the TCRdb copy retains only in-frame clones and omits some. Among 100,000 to 150,000 clones listed, roughly 95% were seen once. Sample: PBMCs. The receptors were sampled from a man aged 18-30 years in good health and CMV-seronegative. Each CDR3 is given with its conserved first and last residue. D genes are given only for firm matches. Expanded clones are given a class, and other clones once, few, many or no size at all.

j_call v_call d_call clone_size cdr3_aa cdr3_nt
TRBJ1-1 TRBV18 TRBD1 - CASSPGQGATEAFF TGTGCCAGCTCACCCGGACAGGGGGCCACTGAAGCTTTCTTT
TRBJ2-3 TRBV5-4 - - CASNFGDRVTDTQYF TGTGCCAGCAACTTCGGGGATAGGGTCACAGATACGCAGTATTTT
TRBJ1-2 TRBV13 - - CASSLRGEITNYGYTF TGTGCCAGCAGCTTACGGGGGGAAATTACTAACTATGGCTACACCTTC
TRBJ2-2 TRBV11-3 - - CASSSLLIVGGRGGELFF TGTGCCAGCAGCTCTCTTCTGATAGTTGGGGGCCGGGGCGGGGAGCTGTTTTTT
TRBJ2-7 TRBV10-3 TRBD1 few CAISGDSSSYEQYF TGTGCCATCAGTGGGGACAGTAGCTCCTACGAGCAGTACTTC
TRBJ2-2 TRBV5-1 TRBD1 - CASGIGGDGYGELFF TGCGCCAGCGGGATAGGGGGCGACGGGTACGGGGAGCTGTTTTTT
TRBJ1-5 TRBV18 TRBD1 - CASSPEGASNQPQHF TGTGCCAGCTCACCAGAGGGGGCGAGCAATCAGCCCCAGCATTTT
TRBJ2-7 TRBV6-1 TRBD2 - CASTKTGGEGYEQYF TGTGCCAGCACTAAGACTGGGGGGGAGGGGTACGAGCAGTACTTC
TRBJ2-2 TRBV7-3 TRBD2 - CASSPPGLGTGELFF TGTGCCAGCAGCCCCCCGGGACTAGGAACCGGGGAGCTGTTTTTT
TRBJ2-1 TRBV19 - - CASSIRDTREEQFF TGTGCCAGTAGTATCCGGGACACGAGGGAGGAGCAGTTCTTC
TRBJ2-7 TRBV11-2 - - CASSLTRQVPYEQYF TGTGCCAGCAGCTTGACCCGACAGGTCCCTTACGAGCAGTACTTC
TRBJ2-5 TRBV5-6 TRBD1 - CASSSLSGGEVETQYF TGTGCCAGCAGTTCCCTTTCAGGGGGCGAGGTGGAGACCCAGTACTTC
TRBJ2-7 TRBV6-6 - - CASSYYTGEQYF TGTGCCAGCAGTTACTATACGGGCGAGCAGTACTTC
TRBJ1-1 TRBV9 TRBD1 - CASSQGETEAFF TGTGCCAGCAGCCAGGGGGAGACTGAAGCTTTCTTT
TRBJ2-1 TRBV5-1 - - CASSLPIGDSNEQFF TGCGCCAGCAGCTTACCTATTGGAGACAGCAATGAGCAGTTCTTC
TRBJ2-1 TRBV5-6 - - CASSPSVYNEQFF TGTGCCAGCAGCCCCTCGGTTTACAATGAGCAGTTCTTC
TRBJ1-2 TRBV13 TRBD1 - CASSLVGTGVGYTF TGTGCCAGCAGCTTAGTAGGGACAGGGGTTGGCTACACCTTC
TRBJ2-7 TRBV28 - - CASSLGAGEQYF TGTGCCAGCAGTTTAGGGGCAGGCGAGCAGTACTTC
TRBJ2-1 TRBV4-1 - - CASSSLTVNNEQFF TGCGCCAGCAGCTCTCTGACAGTAAACAATGAGCAGTTCTTC
TRBJ1-2 TRBV5-1 TRBD1 - CASSLLGGDYGYTF TGCGCCAGCAGCTTGCTAGGGGGCGACTATGGCTACACCTTC
TRBJ1-1 TRBV4-2 - - CASSKEEAAGTEAFF TGTGCCAGCAGCAAAGAAGAGGCGGCCGGCACTGAAGCTTTCTTT
TRBJ1-2 TRBV13 - - CASSDEKTTGAANYGYTF TGTGCCAGCAGCGACGAAAAGACGACAGGCGCTGCTAACTATGGCTACACCTTC
TRBJ1-4 TRBV6-1 - - CASSESGVLNEKLFF TGTGCCAGCAGTGAATCCGGGGTGCTAAATGAAAAACTGTTTTTT
TRBJ2-2 TRBV6-5 TRBD1 - CASSTTGGISGELFF TGTGCCAGCAGTACGACAGGGGGTATATCCGGGGAGCTGTTTTTT
TRBJ1-1 TRBV2 TRBD1 - CASRGTGSTEAFF TGTGCCAGCAGGGGGACAGGGTCCACTGAAGCTTTCTTT
TRBJ2-3 TRBV5-1 - - CASSLAREVGTQYF TGCGCCAGCAGCTTGGCCAGGGAGGTGGGTACGCAGTATTTT
TRBJ1-5 TRBV27 TRBD1 - CASRTGGQPQHF TGTGCCAGCAGGACAGGGGGCCAGCCCCAGCATTTT
TRBJ2-7 TRBV5-1 - - CASRRDSYEQYF TGCGCCAGCAGACGGGATTCCTACGAGCAGTACTTC
TRBJ2-3 TRBV10-3 TRBD1 once CALSKSGTGVDTQYF TGTGCCCTGTCTAAAAGCGGGACAGGGGTAGATACGCAGTATTTT
TRBJ2-1 TRBV11-2 TRBD2 - CASSQGGDEQFF TGTGCCAGCAGCCAGGGAGGGGATGAGCAGTTCTTC
TRBJ2-3 TRBV6-5 - - CASSSSGGATDTQYF TGTGCCAGCAGTTCCAGTGGCGGGGCGACAGATACGCAGTATTTT
TRBJ2-1 TRBV9 TRBD1 - CASSAPGQVYNEQFF TGTGCCAGCAGCGCCCCGGGACAGGTATACAATGAGCAGTTCTTC
TRBJ2-7 TRBV30 - - CAWSREFGGYEQYF TGTGCCTGGAGCCGAGAGTTTGGAGGCTACGAGCAGTACTTC
TRBJ1-1 TRBV2 - - CASSGGPTPTEAFF TGTGCCAGCAGTGGAGGGCCTACCCCCACTGAAGCTTTCTTT
TRBJ1-1 TRBV11-3 - once CASSPRTDVNTEAFF TGTGCCAGCAGCCCCCGGACAGATGTGAACACTGAAGCTTTCTTT
TRBJ1-5 TRBV28 TRBD1 - CASRPDRGGGQPQHF TGTGCCAGCAGACCCGACAGGGGTGGCGGTCAGCCCCAGCATTTT
TRBJ1-1 TRBV6-5 TRBD1 - CASSYSKGAVEAFF TGTGCCAGCAGTTACTCGAAGGGGGCGGTTGAAGCTTTCTTT
TRBJ1-1 TRBV5-1 TRBD1 once CASSLADRVGTEAFF TGCGCCAGCAGCTTGGCGGACAGGGTGGGCACTGAAGCTTTCTTT
TRBJ2-7 TRBV4-3 TRBD1 - CASSQKGQGYYEQYF TGCGCCAGCAGCCAAAAGGGACAGGGCTACTACGAGCAGTACTTC
TRBJ2-7 TRBV27 - - CASSLGLPYEQYF TGTGCCAGCAGTTTAGGACTACCCTACGAGCAGTACTTC
TRBJ2-2 TRBV27 - - CASSGDRTGGELFF TGTGCCAGCAGTGGAGACAGGACGGGCGGGGAGCTGTTTTTT
TRBJ2-7 TRBV7-8 - - CASSSGTWEQYF TGTGCCAGCAGCTCAGGCACTTGGGAGCAGTACTTC
TRBJ2-1 TRBV11-3 - - CASSSEALGNEQFF TGTGCCAGCAGCTCGGAGGCCCTCGGCAATGAGCAGTTCTTC
TRBJ2-1 TRBV2 - - CASSEVRSGTYNEQFF TGTGCCAGCAGTGAAGTGAGATCGGGAACCTACAATGAGCAGTTCTTC
TRBJ2-1 TRBV30 - - CAYLNRVRNEQFF TGTGCCTACCTAAACAGGGTTCGGAATGAGCAGTTCTTC
TRBJ1-4 TRBV28 - - CASVRIHNEKLFF TGTGCCAGCGTCAGGATTCATAATGAAAAACTGTTTTTT
TRBJ2-7 TRBV27 TRBD2 - CASSSPVAGGYEQYF TGTGCCAGCAGTTCCCCCGTAGCGGGAGGCTACGAGCAGTACTTC
TRBJ2-3 TRBV30 TRBD2 - CAWSDFFAGVGTDTQYF TGTGCCTGGAGTGACTTTTTTGCGGGAGTAGGGACAGATACGCAGTATTTT
TRBJ2-2 TRBV7-3 TRBD2 - CASSLTSGRNTGELFF TGTGCCAGCAGCTTAACCAGCGGGAGGAACACCGGGGAGCTGTTTTTT